The 30 T cell receptor beta chains below come from one sample, sequenced in a study of prognosis after radiotherapy for stage I lung cancer. Using two-round multiplex PCR, the authors amplified TCR beta CDR3 from genomic DNA. Amplification during the initial PCR round employed primers specific to each TRBV and TRBJ gene. TCRdb re-called the multiplex PCR reads through MiXCR, storing one row per CDR3 protein. The repertoire holds about 20,000 distinct CDR3 sequences, 40% to 50% seen once, with approximately 39% in the top ten. The sequencing here drew on PBMCs, taken before or after stereotactic body radiation therapy (not recorded which). These receptors were taken from a donor over 45 with non-small cell lung cancer.

This clonotype was seen more than once but under ten times. The V gene is TRBV7-2, the J gene TRBJ2-3; 7 nucleotides line up with TRBD2. Trimming took 2 bases from V and 2 from J; bases not matched to a gene: 7. Looked up from germline, CDR1 is SGHTA and CDR2 is FQGNSA. The CDR3 loop spans 16 amino acids. The CDR3 coding sequence is TGTGCCAGCAGCTTAAGGCCAGCGGGGAACACAGATACGCAGTATTTT. Its protein is CASSLRPAGNTDTQYF.

Turning to this clonotype: It is likely a read error: a sequence one base away is far more abundant. The chain recombines TRBV28 with TRBJ2-7, with TRBD2 matching over 8 bases. The CDR3 is made up of 13 amino acids. The V gene's germline CDR1 is MDHEN and CDR2 SYDVKM. The DNA of the CDR3 is TGTACCATCAGTGAGGCGGGGGGTGACGAGCAGTACTTC. It encodes CTISEAGGDEQYF.

A word on this clonotype: One junction end does not reproduce the germline sequence, and a read error may be involved. The V call is TRBV11-2, the J call TRBJ2-7; tentatively, D is TRBD1 or TRBD2 (6 bases each). Germline CDR1 and CDR2: SGHAT and FQNNGV. The CDR3 has 16 amino acids. CDR3 sequence: CDSSLGGGQVPYEQYF. DNA for the CDR3: TGTGACAGCAGCTTAGGTGGGGGGCAGGTCCCGTACGAGCAGTACTTC. The complete variable domain, with remaining parts taken from reference TRBV11-2 and TRBJ2-7, reads EAGVAQSPRYKIIEKRQSVAFWCNPISGHATLYWYQQILGQGPKLLIQFQNNGVVDDSQLPKDRFSAERLKGVDSTLKIQPAKLEDSAVYLCDSSLGGGQVPYEQYFGPGTRLTVT.

This clonotype appeared many times. This chain links TRBV24-1 with TRBJ2-2; 7 bases are shared with TRBD1. V gave up 1 base and J gave up 3 bases; unmatched junction bases: 4. The CDR3 has 16 residues. Per the germline V gene, CDR1 is KGHDR and CDR2 is SFDVKD. CDR3 loop: CATSDLKGQYTGELFF. DNA for the CDR3: TGTGCCACCAGTGATTTAAAGGGACAGTACACCGGGGAGCTGTTTTTT.

The J gene is TRBJ1-4, the V gene TRBV6-9, with D possibly being TRBD1 (5 bases). Trimming pared 3 bases from V and 8 bases from J, leaving 34 bases between. There are 21 residues in the CDR3. The germline V gene has CDR1 MNHGY and CDR2 SVAAGI. CDR3 DNA: TGTGCCAGCAGTTACGGTACCGACGGGTCATACGTAGGCAGGGAAGGAGAAAAACTGTTTTTT. Translated: CASSYGTDGSYVGREGEKLFF.

The J gene is TRBJ1-3, the V gene TRBV2; D might be TRBD1 (5 bases). The CDR3 runs 15 residues. Trimming left V 7 bases short and J 0 bases short, with 13 bases between. The germline V gene has CDR1 SNHLY and CDR2 FYNNEI. DNA of the CDR3: TGTGCCAGCAAGATATGGGGGGGCTCTGGAAACACCATATATTTT. It is translated as CASKIWGGSGNTIYF.

The sample holds many counts of this clonotype. CDR3 DNA sequence: TGCGCCAGCAGCCGGTCACAGGGCGGTGTGAACACTGAAGCTTTCTTT. This encodes CASSRSQGGVNTEAFF. The chain carries TRBV5-1 and TRBJ1-1; perhaps TRBD1 as D (6 bases). This CDR3 is 16 amino acids long. Germline V gene lookup returns CDR1 SGHRS and CDR2 YFSETQ. V lost 4 bases, J lost 0 bases, and 16 bases lay in between.

This clonotype was seen a few times. Lacking the conserved final phenylalanine or tryptophan, this CDR3 likely reflects a read error. The rearrangement links TRBV9 to TRBJ2-1; no clear D. The CDR3 consists of 16 residues. Between the trimmed V and J ends, which lost 4 bases and 5 bases, there was a span of 19 bases. Looked up from germline, CDR1 is SGDLS and CDR2 is YYNGEE. This CDR3 is CASSSYLGGDHNEQFL. CDR3 DNA: TGTGCCAGCAGCTCCTACCTAGGTGGAGACCACAATGAGCAGTTCCTC.

In this sample, this clonotype turned up many times. V usage is TRBV18 and J usage is TRBJ2-1; 12 nucleotides line up with TRBD1. This CDR3 comprises 16 residues. CDR1 is KGHSH, CDR2 LQKENI, per germline. V was pared by 3 bases and J by 7 bases, with 7 bases of the junction left unmatched. CDR3 residues: CASSPSRDRGRNEQFF. The DNA for the CDR3 is TGTGCCAGCTCACCGAGCCGGGACAGGGGGCGGAATGAGCAGTTCTTC.

This clonotype was found many times. V and J are TRBV3-1 and TRBJ1-1; a possible D gene is TRBD1 (5 bases). Germline CDR1 LGHDT, CDR2 YNNKEL (reference sequence). The ends were cut back, 3 bases at V and 4 bases at J, with 12 bases in the middle. This CDR3 is built from 14 residues. The chain's CDR3 is CASSHRARGTEAFF. CDR3 sequence (DNA): TGTGCCAGCAGCCATCGAGCTAGGGGCACTGAAGCTTTCTTT.

The CDR3, as DNA: TGCGCCAGCAGCCAAACGGGACTAGCGGGAGGAGAGACCCAGTACTTC. Encoded protein: CASSQTGLAGGETQYF. The chain combines TRBV4-1 with TRBJ2-5, with 15 positions matching TRBD2. The CDR3 spans 16 residues. After removal of 2 bases from V and 4 bases from J, the junction contained 2 bases not matched to a gene. Germline CDR1 MGHRA, CDR2 YSYEKL.

There are many counts of this clonotype. This chain uses TRBV2 with TRBJ2-3; 8 nucleotides agree with TRBD1. Germline CDR1 is SNHLY and CDR2 is FYNNEI. This CDR3 is built from 14 residues. The V gene end was trimmed by 2 bases and the J gene end by 6 bases; junction bases not matched to a gene: 4. In nucleotides, the CDR3 is TGTGCCAGCAGTGAACAGGGGGCCGGGGATACGCAGTATTTT. Residues: CASSEQGAGDTQYF.

This clonotype was counted a few times. A much larger clone lies one base from this, so it may be a read error. The chain couples TRBV7-2 to TRBJ2-7; TRBD2 agrees at 13 bases. Germline CDR1 reads SGHTA; CDR2 reads FQGNSA. Trimming at V came to 2 bases and at J to 8 bases, leaving 3 bases not matched to a gene. The CDR3 is 14 amino acids. CDR3 coding DNA: TGTGCCAGCAGCTTATCACTAGCGGGGGGGCAGCAGTACTTC. Residues: CASSLSLAGGQQYF.

In regard to this clonotype: A single base is all that separates this from a far larger clone, so a read error is likely. The J gene is TRBJ1-1, the V gene TRBV28, with unresolved D. The ends were cut back, 5 bases at V and 0 bases at J, with 13 bases in the middle. This CDR3 is 15 amino acids long. Germline-derived CDR1 and CDR2 are MDHEN and SYDVKM. DNA for the CDR3: TGTGCCAGCAGTCCCAGTCTAGTTATGAACACTGAAGCTTTCTTT. It specifies CASSPSLVMNTEAFF.

The sample holds one count of this clonotype. The chain links TRBV27 to TRBJ2-2; D gene ambiguous. The CDR3 is 15 residues long. Germline V gene sequence: CDR1 MNHEY, CDR2 SMNVEV (reference sequence). V was pared by 3 bases and J by 4 bases, with 12 bases between. CDR3 region: CASSFHRVGTGELFF. DNA of the CDR3: TGTGCCAGCAGTTTTCATAGGGTCGGCACCGGGGAGCTGTTTTTT.

This clonotype was found many times. The chain links TRBV11-2 to TRBJ2-5, with D possibly matching TRBD1 (6 bases). V gave up 5 bases and J gave up 5 bases, with 15 bases separating them. This CDR3 is built from 14 residues. Germline CDR1 SGHAT, CDR2 FQNNGV. As DNA, the CDR3 is TGTGCCAGCAGCCCGACCAGGGGCTCGGAGACCCAGTACTTC. Its translation: CASSPTRGSETQYF. Full variable domain (missing parts from reference TRBV11-2 and TRBJ2-5): EAGVAQSPRYKIIEKRQSVAFWCNPISGHATLYWYQQILGQGPKLLIQFQNNGVVDDSQLPKDRFSAERLKGVDSTLKIQPAKLEDSAVYLCASSPTRGSETQYFGPGTRLLVL.

As to this clonotype: A much larger clone differs by one base, so this may be a read error. This chain connects TRBV10-2 to TRBJ2-1; 8 bases agree with TRBD1. The germline CDR1 and CDR2 sequences are WSHSY and SAAADI. J was trimmed by 5 bases and V by 7 bases; bases with no gene match: 4. The CDR3 runs 13 residues. Written as DNA, the CDR3 is TGCGCCAGCATCCGGACAGGGAACAATGAGCAGTTCTTC. Translating it yields CASIRTGNNEQFF.

In its sample, this clonotype was seen once. This chain links TRBV19 with TRBJ2-1; TRBD2 agrees at 7 bases. V lost 5 bases and J lost 9; bases outside the gene matches: 13. There are 15 residues in the CDR3. From germline, CDR1 is LNHDA and CDR2 SQIVND (reference sequence). Here the CDR3 reads CASSVLAGVPGEQFF. DNA for the CDR3: TGTGCCAGTAGTGTACTGGCGGGAGTTCCTGGTGAGCAGTTCTTC.

This clonotype was observed at least ten times. This sequence joins TRBV2 and TRBJ1-4; possible D gene TRBD1, 6 bases. The CDR3 runs to 15 residues. V dropped 6 bases and J dropped 5 bases, with 16 bases sitting between them. In germline, CDR1 is SNHLY, CDR2 FYNNEI. The CDR3 region is CASRRGGGENEKLFF. Here the CDR3 DNA reads TGTGCCAGCAGGAGGGGGGGAGGGGAAAATGAAAAACTGTTTTTT.

This clonotype was seen a single time. This is likely an artifact of a read error, given a far larger clone one base away. The chain combines TRBV6-1 with TRBJ2-1, with a weak D call TRBD2 (6 bases). Germline V gene sequence: CDR1 MNHNS, CDR2 SASEGT. The CDR3 is 14 amino acids. CDR3 sequence (DNA): TGTGCCAGCAGTGAGAGCGGGTCTAACAATGAGCATTTCTTC. Amino acids: CASSESGSNNEHFF.

This clonotype was counted only a few times. The rearrangement joins TRBV7-8 to TRBJ2-5; TRBD2 matches 9 bases. The CDR3 has 15 residues. With 5 bases clipped from V and 5 bases from J, the junction kept 9 bases outside the gene matches. Germline CDR1 is SGHVS and CDR2 is FQNEAQ. The chain's CDR3 is CASSDSSGARETQYF. The CDR3 nucleotides are TGTGCCAGCAGCGACTCTAGCGGGGCTCGGGAGACCCAGTACTTC.

As to this clonotype: This clone may be a read error of a much larger clone one base away. The V and J genes are TRBV12-3 or TRBV12-4 and TRBJ2-5; 8 nucleotides agree with TRBD1. With V trimmed by 5 bases and J by 3 bases, 17 bases remained unmatched. This CDR3 is built from 18 residues. The CDR3 loop reads CASSKGQGLLSFKETQYF. CDR3 bases: TGTGCCAGCAGTAAAGGACAGGGACTTTTATCTTTCAAAGAGACCCAGTACTTC.

This clonotype was counted ten times or more. The chain joins TRBV9 to TRBJ2-1; 14 positions agree with TRBD2. The CDR3 has 16 residues. Germline-derived CDR1 and CDR2 are SGDLS and YYNGEE. V was clipped by 4 bases and J by 6 bases; unmatched bases: 6. CDR3: CASSPAGLAGGNEQFF. In nucleotides, the CDR3 is TGTGCCAGCAGCCCCGCCGGACTAGCGGGGGGCAATGAGCAGTTCTTC.

This clonotype was detected once. At one of its ends the junction is not consistent with the germline gene, which may arise from a read error. The V and J genes are TRBV7-6 and TRBJ1-5, with D perhaps TRBD1 (6 bases). In germline, CDR1 is SGHVS, CDR2 FNYEAQ. The CDR3 totals 18 residues. CDR3 sequence: CASSLGPIWGPVNQPQHF. CDR3 nucleotides: TGTGCCAGCAGCTTAGGGCCAATCTGGGGGCCGGTCAATCAGCCACAGCATTTT.

This clonotype has a count of ten or more. The chain combines TRBV24-1 with TRBJ2-1, with D perhaps given as TRBD1 or TRBD2 (6 bases each). V lost 10 bases and J lost 0, with 15 bases in between. CDR1 and CDR2 from the germline V gene are KGHDR and SFDVKD. This CDR3 comprises 15 residues. The CDR3 DNA reads TGTGCCACAACCGGGGGCGCAGGCTCCTACAATGAGCAGTTCTTC. Encoded protein: CATTGGAGSYNEQFF.

This clonotype was observed many times. The chain has TRBV5-4 and TRBJ2-1; no firm D call. Germline lookup yields CDR1 SGHNT and CDR2 YYREEE (reference sequence). This CDR3 comprises 12 residues. Trimming removed 3 bases at V and 4 bases at J, with 5 bases between. The CDR3 loop is CASSSEYNEQFF. CDR3 nucleotides: TGTGCCAGCAGCTCAGAGTACAATGAGCAGTTCTTC.

On this clonotype itself: A single base separates this from a much larger clone, so it may be a read error. The rearrangement links TRBV28 to TRBJ1-4, with D possibly TRBD1 on 6 matching bases. The CDR3 runs to 15 residues. CDR1 is MDHEN, CDR2 SYDVKM, per germline. The CDR3 region is CASSVPGQTNERLFF. CDR3 coding DNA: TGTGCCAGCAGTGTCCCTGGACAGACCAATGAAAGACTGTTTTTT.

This clonotype was picked up a small number of times. As DNA, the CDR3 is TGTGCCAGCAGCTTCCCTGACACGGCGGCTTTCGACGAGCAGTACTTC. Translation gives CASSFPDTAAFDEQYF. The V call is TRBV7-9, the J call TRBJ2-7; D is unresolved. The CDR3 consists of 16 residues. Looked up from germline, CDR1 is SEHNR and CDR2 is FQNEAQ (reference sequence). Trimming pared 3 bases from V and 5 bases from J, leaving 20 bases between.

The chain combines TRBV5-1 with TRBJ2-2, with 10 bases that match TRBD2. Germline V gene sequence: CDR1 SGHRS, CDR2 YFSETQ. Trimming at V came to 4 bases and at J to 6 bases, leaving 9 bases not matched to a gene. The length of the CDR3 is 16 residues. In DNA, the CDR3 is TGCGCCAGCAGCCCGCGGACTAGCGGAGTGTCCGGGGAGCTGTTTTTT. Translation gives CASSPRTSGVSGELFF. Combining the CDR3 with reference TRBV5-1 and TRBJ2-2 gives the whole variable domain KAGVTQTPRYLIKTRGQQVTLSCSPISGHRSVSWYQQTPGQGLQFLFEYFSETQRNKGNFPGRFSGRQFSNSRSEMNVSTLELGDSALYLCASSPRTSGVSGELFFGEGSRLTVL.

By frequency in the sample, this clonotype is medium-sized (0.01 to 0.1%). V and J are TRBV27 and TRBJ1-6; no clear D. Germline V CDR1 and CDR2: MNHEY, SMNVEV (reference sequence). The CDR3 sequence is 14 residues long. The germline V and J ends were trimmed by 2 bases and 7 bases, with 9 bases remaining between them. The CDR3 region is CASSLEGGNSPLHF. In DNA form, the CDR3 reads TGTGCCAGCAGTTTAGAGGGCGGGAATTCACCCCTCCACTTT.